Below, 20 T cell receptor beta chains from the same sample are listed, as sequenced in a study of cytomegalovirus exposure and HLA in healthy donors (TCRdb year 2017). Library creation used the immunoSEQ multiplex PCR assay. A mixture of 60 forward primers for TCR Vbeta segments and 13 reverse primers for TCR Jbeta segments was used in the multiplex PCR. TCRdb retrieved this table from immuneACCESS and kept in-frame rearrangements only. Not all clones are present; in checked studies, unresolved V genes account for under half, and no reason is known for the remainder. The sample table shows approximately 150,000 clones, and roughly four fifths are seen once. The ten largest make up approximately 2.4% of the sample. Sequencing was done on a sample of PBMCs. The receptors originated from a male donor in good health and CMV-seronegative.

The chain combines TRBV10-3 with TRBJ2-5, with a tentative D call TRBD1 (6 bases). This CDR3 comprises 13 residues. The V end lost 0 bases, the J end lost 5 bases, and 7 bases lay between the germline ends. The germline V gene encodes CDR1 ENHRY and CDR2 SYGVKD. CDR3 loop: CAISESRGETQYF. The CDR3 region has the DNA TGTGCCATCAGTGAGTCAAGGGGGGAGACCCAGTACTTC.

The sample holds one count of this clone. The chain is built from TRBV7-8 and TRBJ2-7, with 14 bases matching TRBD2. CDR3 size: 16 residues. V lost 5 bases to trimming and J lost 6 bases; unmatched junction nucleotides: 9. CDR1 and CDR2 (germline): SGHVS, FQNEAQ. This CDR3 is CASSHRLAGGPGEQYF. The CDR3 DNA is TGTGCCAGCAGCCACCGACTAGCGGGAGGGCCCGGCGAGCAGTACTTC. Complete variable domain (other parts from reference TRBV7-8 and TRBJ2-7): GAGVSQSPRYKVAKRGQDVALRCDPISGHVSLFWYQQALGQGPEFLTYFQNEAQLDKSGLPSDRFFAERPEGSVSTLKIQRTQQEDSAVYLCASSHRLAGGPGEQYFGPGTRLTVT.

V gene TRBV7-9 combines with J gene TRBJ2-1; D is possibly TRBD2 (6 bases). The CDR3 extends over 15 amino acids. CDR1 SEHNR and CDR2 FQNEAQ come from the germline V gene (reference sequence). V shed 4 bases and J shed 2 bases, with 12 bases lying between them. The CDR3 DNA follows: TGTGCCAGCAGCTCTAGCGTCCAGCCCTACAATGAGCAGTTCTTC. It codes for CASSSSVQPYNEQFF.

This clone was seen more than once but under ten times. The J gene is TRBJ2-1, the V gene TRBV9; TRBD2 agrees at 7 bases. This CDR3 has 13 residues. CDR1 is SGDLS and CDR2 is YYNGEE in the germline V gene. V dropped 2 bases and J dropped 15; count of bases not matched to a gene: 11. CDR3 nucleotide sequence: TGTGCCAGCAGCGTCACGCTAGGGGAGGGCCGGTTCTTC. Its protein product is CASSVTLGEGRFF. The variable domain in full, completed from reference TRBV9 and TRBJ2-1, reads DSGVTQTPKHLITATGQRVTLRCSPRSGDLSVYWYQQSLDQGLQFLIQYYNGEERAKGNILERFSAQQFPDLHSELNLSSLELGDSALYFCASSVTLGEGRFFGPGTRLTVL.

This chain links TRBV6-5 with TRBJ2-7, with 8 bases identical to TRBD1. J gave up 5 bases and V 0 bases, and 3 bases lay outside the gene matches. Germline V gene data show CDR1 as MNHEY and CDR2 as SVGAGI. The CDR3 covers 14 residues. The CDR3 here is CASSYSTGADEQYF. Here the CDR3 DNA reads TGTGCCAGCAGTTACTCGACAGGGGCTGACGAGCAGTACTTC.

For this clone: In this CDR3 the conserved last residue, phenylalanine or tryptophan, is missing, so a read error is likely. DNA for the CDR3: TGCGCCAGCAGCCAATTATCATTAGGGGAAGGGCCGCACTACGAGCAGTACCTC. This sequence encodes CASSQLSLGEGPHYEQYL. The rearrangement joins TRBV4-1 to TRBJ2-7; tentatively, D is TRBD1 (5 bases). From germline, CDR1 is MGHRA and CDR2 YSYEKL. The CDR3 has 18 amino acids. V was clipped by 2 bases and J by 3 bases, with 23 bases between them.

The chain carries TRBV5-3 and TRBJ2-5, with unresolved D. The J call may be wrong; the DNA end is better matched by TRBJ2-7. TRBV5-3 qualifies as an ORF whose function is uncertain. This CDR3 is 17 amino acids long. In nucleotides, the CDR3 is TGTGCCAGAAGCAATAGAACCGGGTCCTGGATCGTCTACGAGCAGTACTTC. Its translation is CARSNRTGSWIVYEQYF.

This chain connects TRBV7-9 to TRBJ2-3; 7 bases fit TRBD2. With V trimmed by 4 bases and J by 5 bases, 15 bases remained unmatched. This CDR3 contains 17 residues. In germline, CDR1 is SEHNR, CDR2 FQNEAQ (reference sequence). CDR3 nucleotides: TGTGCCAGCAGCTCCCTGGTCGGGCGGGAGTTAGTAGATACGCAGTATTTT. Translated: CASSSLVGRELVDTQYF.

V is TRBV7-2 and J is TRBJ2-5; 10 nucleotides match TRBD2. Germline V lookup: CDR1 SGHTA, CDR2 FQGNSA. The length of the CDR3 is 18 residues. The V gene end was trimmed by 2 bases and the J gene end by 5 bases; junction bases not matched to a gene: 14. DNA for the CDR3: TGTGCCAGCAGCTTAATACTAGCGGGGACCTCTTTAGGGGAGACCCAGTACTTC. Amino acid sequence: CASSLILAGTSLGETQYF.

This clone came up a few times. This CDR3 reads CASSGTGLPPYEQYF. The CDR3 nucleotides read TGTGCCAGCAGCGGAACAGGTTTACCCCCCTACGAGCAGTACTTC. The chain employs TRBV9 and TRBJ2-7; TRBD1 might be the D (5 bases). The CDR3 extends over 15 amino acids. Trimming left V 3 bases short and J 2 bases short, with 15 bases between. In germline, CDR1 is SGDLS, CDR2 YYNGEE.

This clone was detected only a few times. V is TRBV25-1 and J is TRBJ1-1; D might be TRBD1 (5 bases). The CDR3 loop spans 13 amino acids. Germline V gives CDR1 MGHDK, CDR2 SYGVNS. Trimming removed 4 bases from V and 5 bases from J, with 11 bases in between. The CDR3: CASSAGGGTEAFF. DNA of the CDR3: TGTGCCAGCAGTGCGGGGGGAGGGACTGAAGCTTTCTTT.

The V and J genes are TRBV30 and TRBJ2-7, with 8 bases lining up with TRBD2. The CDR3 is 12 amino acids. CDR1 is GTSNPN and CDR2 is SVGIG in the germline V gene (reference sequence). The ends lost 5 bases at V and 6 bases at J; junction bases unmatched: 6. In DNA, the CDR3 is TGTGCCTGGGGCTCGGGGGGGTCCGAGCAGTACTTC. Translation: CAWGSGGSEQYF. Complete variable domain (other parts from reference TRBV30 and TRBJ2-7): SQTIHQWPATLVQPVGSPLSLECTVEGTSNPNLYWYRQAAGRGLQLLFYSVGIGQISSEVPQNLSASRPQDRQFILSSKKLLLSDSGFYLCAWGSGGSEQYFGPGTRLTVT.

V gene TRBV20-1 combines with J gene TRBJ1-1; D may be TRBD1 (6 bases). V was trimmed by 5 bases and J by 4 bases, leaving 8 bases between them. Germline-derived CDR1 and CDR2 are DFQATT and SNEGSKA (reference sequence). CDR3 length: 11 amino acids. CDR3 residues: CSAARGTEAFF. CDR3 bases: TGCAGTGCTGCCAGGGGCACTGAAGCTTTCTTT.

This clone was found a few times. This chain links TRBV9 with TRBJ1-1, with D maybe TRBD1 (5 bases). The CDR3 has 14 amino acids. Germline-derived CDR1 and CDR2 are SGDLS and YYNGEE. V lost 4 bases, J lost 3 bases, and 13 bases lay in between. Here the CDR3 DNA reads TGTGCCAGCAGCTACGGGGGTCGGGACACTGAAGCTTTCTTT. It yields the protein CASSYGGRDTEAFF.

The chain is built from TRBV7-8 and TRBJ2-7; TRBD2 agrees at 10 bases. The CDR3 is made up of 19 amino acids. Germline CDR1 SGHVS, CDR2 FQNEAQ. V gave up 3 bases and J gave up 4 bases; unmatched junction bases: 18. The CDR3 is CASSFEWASGSETPYEQYF. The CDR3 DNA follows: TGTGCCAGCAGCTTTGAGTGGGCTAGCGGGAGTGAAACCCCTTACGAGCAGTACTTC.

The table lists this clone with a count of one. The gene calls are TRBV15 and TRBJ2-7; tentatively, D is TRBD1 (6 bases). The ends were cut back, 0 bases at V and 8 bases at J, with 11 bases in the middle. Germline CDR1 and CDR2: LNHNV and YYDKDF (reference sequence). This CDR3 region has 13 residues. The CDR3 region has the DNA TGTGCCACCAGCAGAGATCGACGGGACAAGCAGTACTTC. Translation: CATSRDRRDKQYF.

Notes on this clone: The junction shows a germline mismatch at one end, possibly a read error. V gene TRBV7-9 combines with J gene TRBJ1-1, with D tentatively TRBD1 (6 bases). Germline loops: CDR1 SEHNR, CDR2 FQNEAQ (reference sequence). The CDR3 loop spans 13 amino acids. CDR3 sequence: CASSLVQGNESFF. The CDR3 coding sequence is TGTGCCAGCAGCTTAGTACAGGGTAATGAATCTTTCTTT.

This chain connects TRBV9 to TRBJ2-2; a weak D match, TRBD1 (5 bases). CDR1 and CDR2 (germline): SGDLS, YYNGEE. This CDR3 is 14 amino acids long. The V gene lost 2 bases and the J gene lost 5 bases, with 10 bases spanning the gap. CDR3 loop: CASSVLPGTGELFF. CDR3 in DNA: TGTGCCAGCAGCGTGCTACCAGGGACCGGGGAGCTGTTTTTT.

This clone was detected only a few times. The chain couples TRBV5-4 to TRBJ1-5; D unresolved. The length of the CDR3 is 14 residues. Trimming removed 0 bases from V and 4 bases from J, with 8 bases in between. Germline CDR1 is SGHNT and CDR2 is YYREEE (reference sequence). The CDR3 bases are TGTGCCAGCAGCTTGGCGGGTCAGAATCAGCCCCAGCATTTT. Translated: CASSLAGQNQPQHF.

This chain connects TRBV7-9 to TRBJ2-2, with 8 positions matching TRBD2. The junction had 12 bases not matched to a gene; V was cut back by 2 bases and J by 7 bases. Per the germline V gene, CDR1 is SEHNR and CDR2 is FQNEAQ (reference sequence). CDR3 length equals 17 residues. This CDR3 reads CASSLIVRLSGGGELFF. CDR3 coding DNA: TGTGCCAGCAGCTTAATCGTGCGTCTCAGCGGGGGCGGGGAGCTGTTTTTT.